This TCR beta chain derives from a study of T cell responses to AZD1222 COVID-19 vaccine. Libraries were prepared by immunoSEQ multiplex PCR; TCRdb keeps only in-frame clonotypes and omits some of them. Of 130,000 to 150,000 clones in the sample, about 90% were seen once. The CDR3 runs 17 residues. Germline loops: CDR1 SGDLS, CDR2 YYNGEE. Trimming stripped 0 bases from V and 0 bases from J, with 13 bases between. This sample comprised peripheral blood, obtained on day 0 of AZD1222 vaccination. V is TRBV9 and J is TRBJ1-5; D is undetermined. The clonotype comes from an adult in good health. The CDR3, as DNA: TGTGCCAGCAGCGTAGGTGATCCAGCGTATAGCAATCAGCCCCAGCATTTT. Translation: CASSVGDPAYSNQPQHF.